The 11 T cell receptor beta chains given below trace back to one sample, sequenced in a study of T cells in Graves' hyperthyroidism and ophthalmopathy. The TCR beta CDR3 regions underwent amplification using RNA transcripts as the source. With the HTBI primer set, the TCR CDR3 went through a first round of RT-PCR. Via MiXCR, TCRdb re-called the multiplex PCR reads, giving one row per CDR3 protein. In the table there are approximately 600,000 distinct CDR3 sequences, around 15% of which are singletons. Material: blood. The source is a woman aged 25 to 39 with Graves' hyperthyroidism.

This clonotype was recorded a few times. This chain joins TRBV2 and TRBJ2-1; D unresolved. Germline CDR1 SNHLY, CDR2 FYNNEI. V shed 4 bases and J shed 7 bases, with 5 bases lying between them. CDR3 size: 11 residues. CDR3 region: CASSVINEQFF. As DNA, the CDR3 is TGTGCCAGCAGTGTTATAAATGAGCAGTTCTTC. Full variable domain (rest looked up from reference TRBV2 and TRBJ2-1): EPEVTQTPSHQVTQMGQEVILRCVPISNHLYFYWYRQILGQKVEFLVSFYNNEISEKSEIFDDQFSVERPDGSNFTLKIRSTKLEDSAMYFCASSVINEQFFGPGTRLTVL.

This clonotype showed up many times. The chain links TRBV7-2 to TRBJ2-3, with 7 positions matching TRBD2. CDR1 and CDR2 (germline): SGHTA, FQGNSA. V trimming: 4 bases; J trimming: 2 bases; junction bases outside the gene matches: 3. This CDR3 is built from 14 residues. The CDR3 nucleotides are TGTGCCAGCAGCTCTAGCGGCCCCACAGATACGCAGTATTTT. It translates to CASSSSGPTDTQYF. Full variable domain (remainder filled in from reference TRBV7-2 and TRBJ2-3): GAGVSQSPSNKVTEKGKDVELRCDPISGHTALYWYRQSLGQGLEFLIYFQGNSAPDKSGLPSDRFSAERTGGSVSTLTIQRTQQEDSAVYLCASSSSGPTDTQYFGPGTRLTVL.

This rearrangement joins TRBV20-1 to TRBJ2-1; 12 positions match TRBD2. CDR3 size: 16 residues. Trimming removed 5 bases from V and 5 bases from J; junction bases left unmatched: 10. The germline V gene encodes CDR1 DFQATT and CDR2 SNEGSKA (reference sequence). CDR3 in DNA: TGCAGTGCTTTTTACGCTAGCGGGAGGGAAAACAATGAGCAGTTCTTC. It yields the protein CSAFYASGRENNEQFF.

Points on this clonotype: As the CDR3 is not closed by the conserved phenylalanine or tryptophan, this likely results from a read error. The chain has TRBV27 and TRBJ2-4; 10 bases align to TRBD1. The J segment lost 5 bases and the V segment lost 0 bases, leaving 10 bases of the junction unmatched. The germline V gene encodes CDR1 MNHEY and CDR2 SMNVEV (reference sequence). The CDR3 sequence is 18 residues long. The CDR3 DNA reads as TGTGCCAGCAGTTTATCGCCCCCGACAGGGGGCATTCAAAACATTCAGTACCTC. Translation: CASSLSPPTGGIQNIQYL.

In this sample, this clonotype turned up many times. The genes are TRBV24-1 and TRBJ1-1; the match to TRBD1 covers 9 bases. This CDR3 has 13 residues. J lost 9 bases, V lost 4 bases, and 5 bases had no gene match. Looked up from germline, CDR1 is KGHDR and CDR2 is SFDVKD. CDR3 sequence reads: CATSDPDRGKAFF. The CDR3 bases are TGTGCCACCAGTGACCCAGACAGGGGGAAAGCTTTCTTT.

This clonotype showed up many times. The rearrangement uses TRBV28 and TRBJ1-1; D is unclear. Germline CDR1 and CDR2: MDHEN and SYDVKM. The CDR3 length is 14 residues. Trimming cost V 6 bases and J 3 bases, with 14 bases left between them. The DNA for the CDR3 is TGTGCCAGCAGGCTACAGAGCTCCTACACTGAAGCTTTCTTT. It encodes CASRLQSSYTEAFF.

The rearrangement uses TRBV10-3 and TRBJ1-1, with D unresolved. CDR3 length equals 15 residues. Trimming stripped 3 bases from V and 3 bases from J, with 14 bases between. Germline CDR1 and CDR2: ENHRY and SYGVKD. The CDR3 DNA follows: TGTGCCATCAGTGATCTATGGGTGGAGGACACTGAAGCTTTCTTT. Amino acid sequence: CAISDLWVEDTEAFF.

In its sample, this clonotype was seen many times. The chain has TRBV6-1 and TRBJ2-2; 9 positions match TRBD1. CDR1 and CDR2 from the germline V gene are MNHNS and SASEGT. The CDR3 loop spans 14 amino acids. V shed 10 bases and J 6 bases; nucleotides not matched to a gene: 9. The CDR3 nucleotides read TGTGCCAACCCCTGGACAGGGGAGGCCGGGGAGCTGTTTTTT. Protein: CANPWTGEAGELFF.

This chain links TRBV20-1 with TRBJ1-1; 7 bases are shared with TRBD1. CDR1 and CDR2 from the germline V gene are DFQATT and SNEGSKA (reference sequence). The CDR3 sequence is 14 residues long. V gave up 2 bases and J gave up 0 bases; unmatched junction bases: 3. The CDR3 DNA is TGCAGTGCTAGACTGACAGGGATGAACACTGAAGCTTTCTTT. This sequence encodes CSARLTGMNTEAFF.

This clonotype was recorded many times. V and J are TRBV3-1 and TRBJ1-4; no reliable D call. V lost 1 base and J 3 bases, leaving 21 bases between the germline ends. CDR1 LGHDT and CDR2 YNNKEL come from the germline V gene (reference sequence). This CDR3 has 19 amino acids. CDR3 sequence (DNA): TGTGCCAGCAGCCAAGTAATCGGTAAAGCGTCTCATTCTAATGAAAAACTGTTTTTT. Translated, it gives CASSQVIGKASHSNEKLFF. The full variable domain, in which reference TRBV3-1 and TRBJ1-4 provide the parts outside the CDR3, is DTAVSQTPKYLVTQMGNDKSIKCEQNLGHDTMYWYKQDSKKFLKIMFSYNNKELIINETVPNRFSPKSPDKAHLNLHINSLELGDSAVYFCASSQVIGKASHSNEKLFFGSGTQLSVL.

This sequence joins TRBV12-3 or TRBV12-4 and TRBJ2-5; 9 bases agree with TRBD2. The CDR3 sequence is 15 residues long. V lost 7 bases, J lost 5 bases, and 11 bases stayed unmatched. CDR3 bases: TGTGCCAGCAAACAAAGGGCTAGCGGGATTGAGACCCAGTACTTC. Translating gives CASKQRASGIETQYF.